These T cell receptor beta chains were read from a single sample in a study of T cell responses to AZD1222 COVID-19 vaccine. TCRdb keeps only in-frame clones here, not all; method: immunoSEQ multiplex PCR. The repertoire holds some 180,000 clones, with 85% to 90% as singletons. The sequencing here drew on peripheral blood, taken on day 0 of AZD1222 vaccination. Every receptor here comes from an adult in good health. Each CDR3 is given with its conserved first and last residue. Fields, in order: D gene, V gene, clone size, J gene, CDR3 DNA, CDR3 protein. D genes are given only for firm matches. Some rows mark clone size as missing; the rest say once, few, many or name a class of expanded clone.

>-|TRBV5-8|-|TRBJ1-5
TGTGCCAGCAGCTTGGCTATGGGTGGCCAGCCCCAGCATTTT
CASSLAMGGQPQHF
>-|TRBV6-6|-|TRBJ1-4
TGTGCCAGCAGTCGAGGGAGTTTTAATGAAAAACTGTTTTTT
CASSRGSFNEKLFF
>TRBD1|TRBV12-3/TRBV12-4|-|TRBJ1-5
TGTGCCAGCGTACAGGGGTCAAATCAGCCCCAGCATTTT
CASVQGSNQPQHF
>TRBD2|TRBV7-2|once|TRBJ2-1
TGTGCCAGCAGCTTAGCGCTAGCGGGGGGGCAGGTTGAGCAGTTCTTC
CASSLALAGGQVEQFF
>TRBD1|TRBV7-6|-|TRBJ2-7
TGTGCCAGCAGCCGCACGACCGGGACAGCTAGCTCCTACGAGCAGTACTTC
CASSRTTGTASSYEQYF
>-|TRBV5-6|-|TRBJ1-5
TGTGCCAGCAGCTTAAAAGGCAATCAGCCCCAGCATTTT
CASSLKGNQPQHF
>-|TRBV5-4|-|TRBJ1-6
TGTGCCAGCAGCTTGAGGCAGGGGAACTATAATTCACCCCTCCACTTT
CASSLRQGNYNSPLHF
>TRBD1|TRBV7-2|-|TRBJ1-5
TGTGCCAGCAGCCCACAACAGGGGACCAATCAGCCCCAGCATTTT
CASSPQQGTNQPQHF
>-|TRBV7-9|-|TRBJ1-1
TGTGCCAGCAGCACAGTCCCCTCGAACACTGAAGCTTTCTTT
CASSTVPSNTEAFF
>-|TRBV6-5|-|TRBJ2-3
TGTGCCACCCGAAGTGGGAGTGGTACGCAGTATTTT
CATRSGSGTQYF
>-|TRBV7-3|-|TRBJ2-2
TGTGCCAGCAGGTGGGCGGGACGGAACACCGGGGAGCTGTTTTTT
CASRWAGRNTGELFF
>-|TRBV6-5|-|TRBJ1-4
TGTGCCAGCAGTTACTCGATAGGGGGTGCTGAAAAACTGTTTTTT
CASSYSIGGAEKLFF
>TRBD2|TRBV9|-|TRBJ2-1
TGTGCCAGCAGCGTAGGAGGGACTAGCGGGCCAGAGCAGTTCTTC
CASSVGGTSGPEQFF
>-|TRBV5-1|-|TRBJ1-1
TGCGCCAGCAGCCCAGAGACAGCAACAAAGAACACTGAAGCTTTCTTT
CASSPETATKNTEAFF
>-|TRBV3-1/TRBV3-2|-|TRBJ2-1
TGTGCCAGCAGCCAAGCCCTAGCGAGTTACAATGAGCAGTTCTTC
CASSQALASYNEQFF
>TRBD1|TRBV5-4|-|TRBJ2-3
TGTGCCAGCAGCTCCGGGGACAGGGGGCAGGGAGATACGCAGTATTTT
CASSSGDRGQGDTQYF
>TRBD1|TRBV7-2|-|TRBJ2-7
TGTGCCAGCAGCTTAATGGACAGGACCTACGAGCAGTACTTC
CASSLMDRTYEQYF
>-|TRBV11-2|-|TRBJ1-2
TGTGCCAGCAGCTTAACGCTTAATAACGGCTACACCTTC
CASSLTLNNGYTF
>-|TRBV21-1|-|TRBJ2-1
TGTGCCAGCAGCAACGGCGGGAGATCCTACAATGAGCAGTTCTTC
CASSNGGRSYNEQFF
>TRBD1|TRBV10-3|-|TRBJ2-1
TGTGCCATCAGTGACTCTGGACAGGGGAATGAGCAGTTCTTC
CAISDSGQGNEQFF
>-|TRBV28|-|TRBJ1-1
TGTGCCAGCAGTCCAGGGAGGGGCACTGAAGCTTTCTTT
CASSPGRGTEAFF
>TRBD1|TRBV5-1|-|TRBJ1-1
TGCGCCAGCAGCTTAGGGACAGGGGATCCTGAAGCTTTCTTT
CASSLGTGDPEAFF
>-|TRBV7-2|-|TRBJ2-1
TGTGCCAGCAGCGCAGCATCCCCCACCTACAATGAGCAGTTCTTC
CASSAASPTYNEQFF
>-|TRBV9|-|TRBJ1-1
TGTGCCAGCAGCGTGGCCCCCAGGGACACTGAAGCTTTCTTT
CASSVAPRDTEAFF
>-|TRBV6-1|-|TRBJ1-2
TGTGCCAGCAGTGATCTTGAGGGTAGGGCTGGCTACACCTTC
CASSDLEGRAGYTF
>-|TRBV5-4|-|TRBJ1-6
TGTGCCAGCAGCTTGAGAACAGTGGGGGGAAATTCACCCCTCCACTTT
CASSLRTVGGNSPLHF
>TRBD1|TRBV14|-|TRBJ1-2
TGTGCCAGCAGCGAACCCGGGACAGGGGGCTGGAGTGGCTACACCTTC
CASSEPGTGGWSGYTF
>TRBD1|TRBV5-3|-|TRBJ2-7
TGTGCCAGAAGCTTACGGGACAGGGCCTGCGAGCAGTACTTC
CARSLRDRACEQYF
>-|TRBV7-2|-|TRBJ2-1
TGTGCCAGCAGCTTAACGGGCGTCCGGGTTGCCAATGAGCAGTTCTTC
CASSLTGVRVANEQFF
>-|TRBV14|-|TRBJ2-6
TGTGCCAGCAGCCGATCCAGGGGAGCGGGGGCCAACGTCCTGACTTTC
CASSRSRGAGANVLTF
>-|TRBV9|few|TRBJ2-1
TGTGCCAGCAGCGTAAGGCAGCACGGAGCCGGGGATAATGAGCAGTTCTTC
CASSVRQHGAGDNEQFF
>-|TRBV6-5|-|TRBJ2-5
TGTGCCAGCAGAGGGGGAGACCAAGAGACCCAGTACTTC
CASRGGDQETQYF
>TRBD1|TRBV25-1|-|TRBJ1-2
TGTGCCAGCAGTGAATACCGACAGGGGTCTGGCTACACCTTC
CASSEYRQGSGYTF
>-|TRBV5-1|-|TRBJ1-5
TGCGCCAGCAGCTTGGGCTCCCCGGGGATACAGCCCCAGCATTTT
CASSLGSPGIQPQHF
>TRBD1|TRBV6-5|-|TRBJ2-7
TGTGCCAGCTCTCGAGGACAGGGACCCTACGAGCAGTACTTC
CASSRGQGPYEQYF
>-|TRBV2|-|TRBJ1-6
TGTGCAACAATGTCGGGTACTCCCTCCTCACCCCTCCACTTT
CATMSGTPSSPLHF
>-|TRBV24-1|-|TRBJ1-1
TGTGCCACCAGTGATTTGCAGGGAAGAGCTTTCTTT
CATSDLQGRAFF
>-|TRBV27|-|TRBJ2-1
TGTGCCAGCAGTCCTCGTTGGACAGGGACTAGCTCCTACAATGAGCAGTTCTTC
CASSPRWTGTSSYNEQFF
>-|TRBV4-3|-|TRBJ1-2
TGCGCCAGCAGCCCCACAAAACACAGTAACTATGGCTACACCTTC
CASSPTKHSNYGYTF
>-|TRBV3-1/TRBV3-2|-|TRBJ2-5
TGTGCCAGCAGCCAGGGAGAGACCCAGTACTTC
CASSQGETQYF
>-|TRBV30|-|TRBJ1-2
TGTGCCTGGAACTCTGCTACTAACTATGGCTACACCTTC
CAWNSATNYGYTF
>TRBD1|TRBV5-4|-|TRBJ1-6
TGTGCCAGCAGCTCCTCACAGGGGGCTAGTGGATCACCCCTCCACTTT
CASSSSQGASGSPLHF
>-|TRBV29-1|-|TRBJ1-1
TGCAGCGTTGAGCGACAGCCCCAAACTGAAGCTTTCTTT
CSVERQPQTEAFF
>-|TRBV15|-|TRBJ2-5
TGTGCCACCAGCAGACAGAGACAGGTCCAAGAGACCCAGTACTTC
CATSRQRQVQETQYF
>TRBD1|TRBV5-1|-|TRBJ1-4
TGCGCCAGCAGCTTAGGGACAGGGGGTGAAAAACTGTTTTTT
CASSLGTGGEKLFF
>TRBD2|TRBV28|-|TRBJ2-7
TGTGCCAGCAAAACCGGGACTAGCGCTCGCTCCTACGAGCAGTACTTC
CASKTGTSARSYEQYF
>-|TRBV30|-|TRBJ2-7
TGTGCCTGGAGTGTTGGGGTTTACGAGCAGTACTTC
CAWSVGVYEQYF
>-|TRBV30|-|TRBJ2-1
TGTGCCTGGAGGAACTTCGTCCGGGACCCTAAGCAGTTCTTC
CAWRNFVRDPKQFF
>TRBD2|TRBV9|-|TRBJ2-4
TGTGCCAGCAGCCTAAGCGGCGGGAGGGGCAAAAACATTCAGTACTTC
CASSLSGGRGKNIQYF
>-|TRBV5-1|-|TRBJ2-6
TGCGCCAGCAGCCGCTTACCGGGGGTATCTGGGGCCAACGTCCTGACTTTC
CASSRLPGVSGANVLTF